These 21 T cell receptor beta chains were sequenced from one sample in a study of cytomegalovirus exposure and HLA in healthy donors. PCR used 60 Vbeta primers and 13 Jbeta primers. Here immunoSEQ multiplex PCR was the method, and the copy in TCRdb shows in-frame clones only, minus some. This sample has around 130,000 clones; about 8.6% occur once, and the top ten carry approximately 6.6%. The sample was PBMCs. These receptor sequences come from a woman in her thirties or forties in good health and CMV-seropositive.

This clone was counted between two and nine times. The gene calls are TRBV19 and TRBJ2-1; TRBD1 is a possible D gene (5 bases). CDR3 length equals 14 residues. The germline V and J ends were trimmed by 7 bases and 3 bases, with 13 bases remaining between them. Germline V gene lookup returns CDR1 LNHDA and CDR2 SQIVND (reference sequence). CDR3 coding DNA: TGTGCCAGTACAGGCAGGGCCAACTACAATGAGCAGTTCTTC. It yields the protein CASTGRANYNEQFF.

The J gene is TRBJ2-7, the V gene TRBV7-6; 9 bases are shared with TRBD1. The CDR3 is 15 amino acids. The germline V gene has CDR1 SGHVS and CDR2 FNYEAQ. V dropped 1 base and J dropped 1; count of bases not matched to a gene: 2. CDR3 DNA: TGTGCCAGCAGCTTAGACAGGGGGCCTTCCTACGAGCAGTACTTC. Its translation is CASSLDRGPSYEQYF.

This clone was counted only a few times. V gene TRBV9 combines with J gene TRBJ2-7; a possible D gene is TRBD2 (5 bases). The V gene lost 1 base and the J gene lost 3 bases, with 11 bases spanning the gap. Looked up from germline, CDR1 is SGDLS and CDR2 is YYNGEE. The CDR3 is 14 amino acids. The CDR3 sequence: CASSVSPGSYEQYF. Written as DNA, the CDR3 is TGTGCCAGCAGCGTATCCCCGGGAAGCTACGAGCAGTACTTC.

This clone was found a few times. V usage is TRBV4-2 and J usage is TRBJ1-4; D unresolved. Germline CDR1 reads LGHNA; CDR2 reads YNFKEQ. V lost 0 bases and J 3 bases, leaving 11 bases between the germline ends. The CDR3 has 16 residues. Here the CDR3 reads CASSQDLGRSNEKLFF. The CDR3 bases are TGTGCCAGCAGCCAAGATCTGGGCAGATCTAATGAAAAACTGTTTTTT.

The table lists this clone with a few counts. V and J are TRBV28 and TRBJ1-1; possibly TRBD1 for D (5 bases). With 6 bases removed from V and 4 bases from J, the gap between germline ends came to 12 bases. The CDR3 length is 13 residues. The germline CDR1 and CDR2 sequences are MDHEN and SYDVKM. CDR3 coding DNA: TGTGCCAGCAGCCCTATCGGGGGCACTGAAGCTTTCTTT. As protein: CASSPIGGTEAFF.

This clone was observed a handful of times. The J gene is TRBJ2-2, the V gene TRBV5-1, with D possibly TRBD2 on 6 matching bases. The CDR3 has 13 amino acids. The germline gives CDR1 SGHRS, CDR2 YFSETQ. V was cut by 5 bases and J by 3 bases, with 8 bases left in between. The CDR3 nucleotides are TGCGCCAGCAGTTCGGGGGACACCGGGGAGCTGTTTTTT. Translation gives CASSSGDTGELFF.

This clone has more than one count but fewer than ten. The CDR3 region has the DNA TGTGCCAGCAGCTTGGGACTAGCGGGGGGTTATGGTACGCAGTATTTT. It is translated as CASSLGLAGGYGTQYF. The chain couples TRBV5-6 to TRBJ2-3; 13 bases fit TRBD2. Germline trimming cut 0 bases from V and 8 bases from J; bases unmatched to any gene: 6. The CDR3 consists of 16 residues. Germline V lookup: CDR1 SGHDT, CDR2 YYEEEE.

The table lists this clone with a few counts. V usage is TRBV5-1 and J usage is TRBJ2-5; a weak D match, TRBD2 (6 bases). CDR3 length: 16 amino acids. The germline gives CDR1 SGHRS, CDR2 YFSETQ. V lost 1 base and J 5 bases, leaving 18 bases between the germline ends. DNA for the CDR3: TGCGCCAGCAGCTTGAGCCCTTGGGGGGAAAGGGAGACCCAGTACTTC. Its translation is CASSLSPWGERETQYF.

The chain uses TRBV18 and TRBJ2-1, with TRBD1 matching over 7 bases. Germline V lookup: CDR1 KGHSH, CDR2 LQKENI. Trimming took 6 bases from V and 4 from J; bases not matched to a gene: 9. This CDR3 contains 15 residues. This CDR3 reads CASSPTGQSYNEQFF. The CDR3 nucleotides are TGTGCCAGCTCCCCCACGGGACAGAGTTACAATGAGCAGTTCTTC.

This rearrangement joins TRBV7-9 to TRBJ1-2; the match to TRBD1 covers 7 bases. In germline, CDR1 is SEHNR, CDR2 FQNEAQ (reference sequence). J gave up 6 bases and V 5 bases, and 12 bases lay outside the gene matches. CDR3 length: 15 residues. CDR3 nucleotide sequence: TGTGCCAGCAGCCCGGACAGGAGTGCAGGGGATGGCTACACCTTC. Amino acids: CASSPDRSAGDGYTF.

The V gene is TRBV5-1, the J gene TRBJ1-1; 10 positions match TRBD1. The germline V gene has CDR1 SGHRS and CDR2 YFSETQ. The J segment lost 11 bases and the V segment lost 2 bases, leaving 18 bases of the junction unmatched. There are 17 residues in the CDR3. CDR3 protein: CASSFDTPGRQGAEAFF. The CDR3 nucleotides are TGCGCCAGCAGCTTTGACACCCCCGGGCGACAGGGGGCGGAGGCTTTCTTT.

The rearrangement uses TRBV7-9 and TRBJ1-1; D is possibly TRBD1 (5 bases). The CDR3 is made up of 15 amino acids. Germline assignment: CDR1 SEHNR and CDR2 FQNEAQ (reference sequence). V was cut by 1 base and J by 4 bases, with 13 bases left in between. The CDR3 DNA reads as TGTGCCAGCAGCTTAGAACGGCGGGGCGGCACTGAAGCTTTCTTT. It codes for CASSLERRGGTEAFF.

This chain connects TRBV4-2 to TRBJ2-2, with 9 bases lining up with TRBD2. The junction had 3 bases not matched to a gene; V was cut back by 4 bases and J by 6 bases. The CDR3 totals 14 residues. Germline CDR1 LGHNA, CDR2 YNFKEQ. CDR3 sequence: CASSPKREAGELFF. The CDR3 bases are TGTGCCAGCAGCCCGAAGCGGGAGGCCGGGGAGCTGTTTTTT.

This clone was detected a few times. This rearrangement joins TRBV6-5 to TRBJ1-1; D is uncertain. Deletions cut 0 bases from V and 6 bases from J, with 11 bases between. The CDR3 contains 14 residues. Per the germline V gene, CDR1 is MNHEY and CDR2 is SVGAGI. The CDR3 nucleotides read TGTGCCAGCAGTTACTCGCCAGGAACCTCTGAAGCTTTCTTT. It is translated as CASSYSPGTSEAFF.

This clone was counted a few times. The V gene is TRBV14, the J gene TRBJ1-2; 8 bases align to TRBD1. CDR1 and CDR2 from the germline V gene are SGHDN and FVKESK. The CDR3 is 15 residues long. J lost 4 bases, V lost 1 base, and 5 bases had no gene match. DNA of the CDR3: TGTGCCAGCAGCCAAGTGGCGACAGGGGTCTATGGCTACACCTTC. Amino acids: CASSQVATGVYGYTF.

This clone was seen a few times. V is TRBV5-6 and J is TRBJ2-1; weak D call: TRBD1 (5 bases). Germline CDR1 is SGHDT and CDR2 is YYEEEE. The CDR3 has 16 residues. The V end lost 3 bases, the J end lost 2 bases, and 15 bases lay between the germline ends. The CDR3 DNA sequence: TGTGCCAGCAGCTCTGACCAGGGTTTTACCTACAATGAGCAGTTCTTC. It translates to CASSSDQGFTYNEQFF.

The genes are TRBV7-8 and TRBJ2-5, with a tentative D call TRBD2 (6 bases). The CDR3 length is 14 residues. The germline V gene encodes CDR1 SGHVS and CDR2 FQNEAQ. The germline V and J ends were trimmed by 0 bases and 5 bases, with 10 bases remaining between them. The CDR3, as DNA: TGTGCCAGCAGCTTAGCGGGGGGTCCCGAGACCCAGTACTTC. This encodes CASSLAGGPETQYF.

The rearrangement joins TRBV27 to TRBJ2-5, with no clear D. V shed 3 bases and J shed 5 bases, with 10 bases lying between them. This CDR3 comprises 13 residues. CDR1 and CDR2 from the germline V gene are MNHEY and SMNVEV (reference sequence). The CDR3 sequence: CASSLLTRETQYF. For the CDR3, the DNA is TGTGCCAGCAGTTTGTTGACAAGGGAGACCCAGTACTTC.

This clone has more than one count but fewer than ten. V gene TRBV7-6 combines with J gene TRBJ2-1; 10 bases fit TRBD1. The CDR3 totals 15 residues. Trimming removed 5 bases from V and 3 bases from J; junction bases left unmatched: 4. Germline V CDR1 and CDR2: SGHVS, FNYEAQ. The CDR3, as DNA: TGTGCCAGCAGCCCCCGGGACAGGGGCTACAATGAGCAGTTCTTC. It is translated as CASSPRDRGYNEQFF.

This clone was detected only a few times. The chain links TRBV7-8 to TRBJ1-2; D may be TRBD1 (6 bases). The CDR3 sequence is 13 residues long. The germline V gene encodes CDR1 SGHVS and CDR2 FQNEAQ. Trimming stripped 3 bases from V and 4 bases from J, with 9 bases between. The chain's CDR3 is CASSFGGGYGYTF. The CDR3 DNA reads TGTGCCAGCAGCTTTGGGGGCGGCTATGGCTACACCTTC.

Comment on this clone: Compared with germline, one end of the junction differs, possibly owing to a read error. The chain has TRBV11-1 and TRBJ2-7; 7 positions agree with TRBD1. This CDR3 contains 13 residues. CDR1 SGHAT and CDR2 FQDESV come from the germline V gene (reference sequence). The DNA of the CDR3 is TGTGACAGCAGCGTGGGACAGAGGTACGAGCAGTACTTC. Protein: CDSSVGQRYEQYF.